The rows below give T cell receptor beta chains drawn from one sample of a study of human T cells and chemical hapten exposure. TCRdb independently ran MiXCR on the RACE reads; one entry per CDR3 protein. The table has roughly 120,000 distinct CDR3 sequences, roughly 10% seen once; the top ten hold about 3.1%. Source: whole blood, taken in connection with sensitization to the hapten diphenylcyclopropenone (DPC). All receptors come from a woman aged 35 to 49 with alopecia areata. Some clones in this sample may be carry-over from other donors' samples. Both conserved end residues are part of each CDR3. Each record gives: D gene, V gene, clone size, J gene, CDR3 protein, CDR3 DNA. A D gene is named only where the DNA matches it firmly. Size tells how often a clone was seen (once, few, many) or the class of an expanded clone, and some rows leave it out.

D: .; V: TRBV6-2/TRBV6-3; size: many; J: TRBJ1-2; CDR3: CASSYPLRGDYGYTF; DNA: TGTGCCAGCAGTTACCCTTTGAGAGGGGACTATGGCTACACCTTC
D: .; V: TRBV19; size: many; J: TRBJ1-2; CDR3: CASSNVSHNYGYTF; DNA: TGTGCCAGTAGTAACGTGTCTCATAACTATGGCTACACCTTC
D: .; V: TRBV20-1; size: few; J: TRBJ2-2; CDR3: CSARGERDRSTGELFF; DNA: TGCAGTGCTAGAGGGGAGAGAGACAGGAGCACCGGGGAGCTGTTTTTT
D: .; V: TRBV4-3; size: few; J: TRBJ2-3; CDR3: CASSQADRRTDTQYF; DNA: TGCGCCAGCAGCCAAGCGGACAGACGCACAGATACGCAGTATTTT
D: .; V: TRBV4-1; size: many; J: TRBJ2-7; CDR3: CASSQEFETGGGSSYEQYF; DNA: TGCGCCAGCAGCCAAGAATTTGAGACAGGAGGGGGGAGCTCCTACGAGCAGTACTTC
D: .; V: TRBV30; size: many; J: TRBJ2-5; CDR3: CAWTSDQETQYF; DNA: TGTGCCTGGACTAGCGATCAAGAGACCCAGTACTTC
D: .; V: TRBV7-2; size: many; J: TRBJ2-7; CDR3: CASSEEGRQGVYEQYF; DNA: TGTGCCAGCAGTGAAGAGGGGCGGCAGGGTGTCTACGAGCAGTACTTC
D: .; V: TRBV5-4; size: .; J: TRBJ1-2; CDR3: CASSLAGRANYGYTF; DNA: TGTGCCAGCAGCTTGGCGGGGAGAGCTAACTATGGCTACACCTTC
D: TRBD1; V: TRBV14; size: few; J: TRBJ2-7; CDR3: CASSQGQGALEQYF; DNA: TGTGCCAGCAGCCAAGGGCAGGGGGCACTCGAGCAGTACTTC
D: .; V: TRBV12-3/TRBV12-4; size: many; J: TRBJ2-1; CDR3: CASSSRDYNEQFF; DNA: TGTGCCAGCAGTTCCCGAGACTACAATGAGCAGTTCTTC
D: .; V: TRBV7-6; size: many; J: TRBJ2-7; CDR3: CASSLRKEAYEQYF; DNA: TGTGCCAGCAGCTTAAGAAAGGAAGCCTACGAGCAGTACTTC
D: TRBD1; V: TRBV13; size: .; J: TRBJ1-2; CDR3: CASSLDRSQGGNYGYTF; DNA: TGTGCCAGCAGCTTAGACCGTTCCCAGGGGGGGAACTATGGCTACACCTTC
D: .; V: TRBV6-1; size: .; J: TRBJ2-1; CDR3: CASSEHLGDEQFF; DNA: TGTGCCAGCAGTGAACACCTGGGGGATGAGCAGTTCTTC
D: .; V: TRBV6-2/TRBV6-3; size: .; J: TRBJ1-1; CDR3: CASSRGVGGEAFF; DNA: TGTGCCAGCTCAAGGGGGGTCGGCGGTGAAGCTTTCTTT
D: .; V: TRBV7-9; size: few; J: TRBJ2-6; CDR3: CASSLAEGSSSGANVLTF; DNA: TGTGCCAGCAGCTTGGCTGAGGGATCCTCCTCTGGGGCCAACGTCCTGACTTTC
D: .; V: TRBV6-5; size: many; J: TRBJ1-1; CDR3: CASSYSGGTEAFF; DNA: TGTGCCAGCAGTTACTCTGGCGGCACTGAAGCTTTCTTT
D: .; V: TRBV15; size: few; J: TRBJ2-2; CDR3: CATSHRTNTGELFF; DNA: TGTGCCACCAGTCACAGGACGAACACCGGGGAGCTGTTTTTT
D: TRBD2; V: TRBV11-2; size: .; J: TRBJ2-1; CDR3: CASRPSGGAGSEQFF; DNA: TGTGCCAGCAGGCCTAGCGGGGGGGCCGGGAGTGAGCAGTTCTTC
D: TRBD1; V: TRBV14; size: many; J: TRBJ2-7; CDR3: CASSQPGTGPYEQYF; DNA: TGTGCCAGCAGCCAGCCCGGGACAGGACCCTACGAGCAGTACTTC
D: .; V: TRBV28; size: many; J: TRBJ2-7; CDR3: CASTDGREQYF; DNA: TGTGCCAGCACTGATGGGCGCGAGCAGTACTTC
D: TRBD2; V: TRBV19; size: many; J: TRBJ2-2; CDR3: CASSRLAGNTGELFF; DNA: TGTGCCAGTAGTCGACTAGCGGGTAACACCGGGGAGCTGTTTTTT
D: .; V: TRBV28; size: few; J: TRBJ1-5; CDR3: CASSLLGQGSNQPQHF; DNA: TGTGCCAGCAGTTTATTAGGGCAGGGGAGCAATCAGCCCCAGCATTTT
D: TRBD2; V: TRBV4-2; size: many; J: TRBJ2-3; CDR3: CASSQLAGGQDTQYF; DNA: TGTGCCAGCAGCCAACTAGCGGGGGGGCAAGATACGCAGTATTTT
D: TRBD1; V: TRBV6-6; size: many; J: TRBJ2-2; CDR3: CTSSSDRERGGELFF; DNA: TGTACCAGCAGTTCCGACAGGGAAAGAGGCGGGGAGCTGTTTTTT
D: TRBD2; V: TRBV5-4; size: few; J: TRBJ2-1; CDR3: CASSALAGAYNEQFF; DNA: TGTGCCAGCAGCGCTTTAGCGGGGGCCTACAATGAGCAGTTCTTC
D: .; V: TRBV7-6; size: .; J: TRBJ2-1; CDR3: CASSLGTAEQFF; DNA: TGTGCCAGCAGCTTAGGGACAGCTGAGCAGTTCTTC
D: .; V: TRBV12-3/TRBV12-4; size: many; J: TRBJ2-7; CDR3: CASSFIRRVEQYF; DNA: TGTGCCAGCAGTTTCATAAGACGGGTCGAGCAGTACTTC
D: .; V: TRBV19; size: few; J: TRBJ2-2; CDR3: CASRLYTNTGELFF; DNA: TGTGCCAGTAGGCTATATACGAACACCGGGGAGCTGTTTTTT
D: TRBD1; V: TRBV12-3/TRBV12-4; size: few; J: TRBJ2-5; CDR3: CASRAGQGRETQYF; DNA: TGTGCCAGCAGGGCAGGACAGGGACGAGAGACCCAGTACTTC
D: .; V: TRBV9; size: .; J: TRBJ2-5; CDR3: CASSAVGGIQETQYF; DNA: TGTGCCAGCAGCGCAGTTGGGGGGATCCAAGAGACCCAGTACTTC
D: TRBD1; V: TRBV20-1; size: few; J: TRBJ2-5; CDR3: CSAARGQQETQYF; DNA: TGCAGTGCTGCACGGGGACAGCAAGAGACCCAGTACTTC
D: TRBD2; V: TRBV14; size: many; J: TRBJ2-3; CDR3: CASSPWTRSFKDTQYF; DNA: TGTGCCAGCAGCCCCTGGACTAGAAGCTTCAAGGATACGCAGTATTTT
D: .; V: TRBV5-5; size: many; J: TRBJ1-6; CDR3: CASSWGPSSYNSPLHF; DNA: TGTGCCAGCAGCTGGGGGCCAAGCTCCTATAATTCACCCCTCCACTTT
D: .; V: TRBV5-8; size: .; J: TRBJ2-1; CDR3: CASSLVTGSRLEQFF; DNA: TGTGCCAGCAGCTTGGTAACGGGCAGTCGATTAGAGCAGTTCTTC
D: TRBD2; V: TRBV12-3/TRBV12-4; size: many; J: TRBJ2-1; CDR3: CASSFAGGSYNEQFF; DNA: TGTGCCAGCAGTTTCGCGGGGGGCTCCTACAATGAGCAGTTCTTC
D: .; V: TRBV5-1; size: many; J: TRBJ1-1; CDR3: CASRTDPNTEAFF; DNA: TGCGCCAGTCGGACGGACCCGAACACTGAAGCTTTCTTT
D: TRBD1; V: TRBV20-1; size: .; J: TRBJ1-2; CDR3: CSAAKDRGVGYTF; DNA: TGCAGTGCCGCCAAGGACAGGGGTGTTGGCTACACCTTC
D: TRBD2; V: TRBV7-2; size: .; J: TRBJ2-5; CDR3: CASSSSGGAIQTQYF; DNA: TGTGCCAGCAGCTCTAGCGGGGGGGCCATCCAGACCCAGTACTTC
D: TRBD2; V: TRBV2; size: few; J: TRBJ2-3; CDR3: CASSAERGGPDTQYF; DNA: TGTGCCAGCAGTGCCGAGCGGGGGGGCCCCGATACGCAGTATTTT
D: .; V: TRBV29-1; size: many; J: TRBJ2-6; CDR3: CSVEREGPSGANVLTF; DNA: TGCAGCGTTGAAAGAGAGGGGCCCTCTGGGGCCAACGTCCTGACTTTC
D: .; V: TRBV5-8; size: many; J: TRBJ2-2; CDR3: CASSLWIGNTGELFF; DNA: TGTGCCAGCAGCTTGTGGATAGGGAACACCGGGGAGCTGTTTTTT
D: TRBD2; V: TRBV14; size: once; J: TRBJ2-7; CDR3: CASSQLLAGGYEQYF; DNA: TGTGCCAGCAGCCAACTGCTAGCGGGGGGCTACGAGCAGTACTTC
D: .; V: TRBV3-2; size: many; J: TRBJ2-7; CDR3: CASSHLAVPYEQYF; DNA: TGTGCCAGCAGCCATCTAGCCGTACCGTACGAGCAGTACTTC
D: .; V: TRBV7-9; size: many; J: TRBJ2-7; CDR3: CASSSGHGWEQYF; DNA: TGTGCCAGCAGCTCTGGCCACGGTTGGGAGCAGTACTTC